This T cell receptor beta chain was observed in a study of blood T cell repertoires in COVID-19. As for the study in general: Researchers got acute and convalescent COVID-19 samples from the United States, Italy and Spain. The cDNA or gDNA used as material had been derived from T cells, B-cell-depleted T cells, or PBMCs.

As handled by the study authors: Reference gene primer amplification gave estimated nucleated cell counts. TCRdb's table, derived via immunoSEQ multiplex PCR, lists solely in-frame clones and lacks some. D and trimming come from the DNA, and the V and J calls and clone size come from that table. The repertoire holds 53,000 or so clones, about four fifths seen once, with roughly 15% in the top ten. CDR1 and CDR2 from the germline V gene are GTSNPN and SVGIG (reference sequence). The CDR3 is 12 amino acids. The receptor's source is a man in his 70s with active COVID-19. Material for sequencing was peripheral blood. V is TRBV30 and J is TRBJ1-2, with a weak D call TRBD1 (5 bases). Written as DNA, the CDR3 is TGTATTGGGGGGGGGAAGAATGGAGGCTACACCTTC. Encoded protein: CIGGGKNGGYTF.